The T cell receptor beta chain under discussion was sequenced for a study of blood T cell repertoires in COVID-19. Clones were sequenced by immunoSEQ multiplex PCR, and TCRdb holds only the in-frame ones, with some missing. Among 210,000 or so clones listed, 80% were seen once. This clone appeared a few times. The sequencing input was PBMCs or T cells enriched from blood (not recorded which). The receptor was derived from a woman aged 40-49 years with acute COVID-19.

Here the CDR3 reads CAISKSLRRSSYEQYF. DNA for the CDR3: TGTGCCATCAGCAAATCGCTTAGACGGAGCTCCTACGAGCAGTACTTC. The V and J genes are TRBV10-3 and TRBJ2-7; the D is unclear. The CDR3 is 16 amino acids. V was shortened by 6 bases and J by 0 bases, with 18 bases between the two germline ends. Germline V gene sequence: CDR1 ENHRY, CDR2 SYGVKD.